A selection of T cell receptor beta chains follows, all from one sample in a study of blood T cell dynamics during melanoma immunotherapy. Sequencing used immunoSEQ multiplex PCR; TCRdb keeps in-frame clones, though not all of them. The sample has 8,500 to 11,000 clones, about nine tenths seen once; the top ten hold 4%. Sequenced here: blood, sampled from a patient treated with checkpoint blockade. The origin of the receptors is a human donor with melanoma. Both conserved end residues are part of each CDR3. The order of the fields is D gene, J gene, V gene, clone size, CDR3 protein, CDR3 DNA. The D gene is left open where the match is weak. Rows give clone size only sometimes, using once, few, many, or a class for an expanded clone.

>TRBD1|TRBJ2-7|TRBV5-1|.
CASSLSGTEGHEQYF
TGCGCCAGCAGCTTGAGTGGGACAGAGGGTCACGAGCAGTACTTC
>TRBD2|TRBJ2-3|TRBV27|.
CASSSGPGLATTDTQYF
TGTGCCAGCAGTTCGGGGCCGGGACTAGCCACCACAGATACGCAGTATTTT
>TRBD1|TRBJ2-7|TRBV7-9|once
CASSDYRGYEQYF
TGTGCCAGCAGCGACTACAGGGGCTACGAGCAGTACTTC
>.|TRBJ2-2|TRBV2|.
CASSENRPTGELFF
TGTGCCAGCAGTGAAAACAGACCAACGGGGGAGCTGTTTTTT
>TRBD1|TRBJ1-1|TRBV19|.
CASSWTGGAEAFF
TGTGCCAGTAGTTGGACAGGAGGGGCTGAAGCTTTCTTT
>.|TRBJ2-1|TRBV19|.
CASSKSSGQSFSYNEQFF
TGTGCCAGTAGTAAAAGCTCTGGACAAAGCTTCTCCTACAATGAGCAGTTCTTC
>.|TRBJ2-7|TRBV7-6|.
CASSLVVQDEQYF
TGTGCCAGCAGCTTAGTAGTGCAGGACGAGCAGTACTTC
>TRBD2|TRBJ2-5|TRBV11-2|.
CASSLVGLAGELGETQYF
TGTGCCAGCAGCTTAGTGGGACTAGCGGGAGAGCTGGGAGAGACCCAGTACTTC
>.|TRBJ2-2|TRBV9|.
CASSVDPAGGLTGELFF
TGTGCCAGCAGCGTAGATCCAGCAGGAGGGCTCACCGGGGAGCTGTTTTTT
>.|TRBJ1-5|TRBV2|.
CASSEARAGGNQPQHF
TGTGCCAGCAGTGAAGCGCGAGCCGGGGGCAATCAGCCCCAGCATTTT
>.|TRBJ2-1|TRBV4-1|.
CASSQDKTPYNEQFF
TGCGCCAGCAGCCAAGACAAGACACCTTACAATGAGCAGTTCTTC
>.|TRBJ2-7|TRBV14|.
CASSQETGGVSEQYF
TGTGCCAGCAGCCAAGAGACCGGCGGGGTCTCAGAGCAGTACTTC
>.|TRBJ1-3|TRBV6-5|.
CASSYLGSSGNTIYF
TGTGCCAGCAGTTACCTCGGGTCCTCTGGAAACACCATATATTTT
>.|TRBJ2-7|TRBV19|.
CASSIPGEEGYEQYF
TGTGCCAGTAGTATCCCCGGGGAAGAGGGCTACGAGCAGTACTTC
>.|TRBJ1-2|TRBV2|few
CASTRGGNYGYTF
TGTGCCAGCACGAGAGGGGGTAACTATGGCTACACCTTC
>.|TRBJ2-4|TRBV19|.
CASSMGDFHYF
TGTGCCAGTAGTATGGGAGATTTTCACTACTTC
>.|TRBJ2-3|TRBV4-1|.
CASSQDFGDTQYF
TGCGCCAGCAGCCAAGATTTCGGAGATACGCAGTATTTT
>.|TRBJ1-2|TRBV2|.
CASPRLEPERPYGYTF
TGTGCCAGCCCTCGATTGGAGCCCGAACGGCCTTATGGCTACACCTTC
>TRBD1|TRBJ2-1|TRBV7-9|.
CASSLVGQGPNEQFF
TGTGCCAGCAGCTTAGTGGGACAGGGTCCCAATGAGCAGTTCTTC
>TRBD2|TRBJ2-7|TRBV4-3|.
CASSQDGGLAGEQYF
TGCGCCAGCAGCCAAGATGGGGGACTAGCGGGCGAGCAGTACTTC
>.|TRBJ2-7|TRBV30|.
CAWSTTTYEQYF
TGTGCCTGGAGTACTACTACCTACGAGCAGTACTTC
>TRBD2|TRBJ2-7|TRBV7-2|.
CASSLLAGGDYEQYF
TGTGCCAGCAGCCTACTAGCGGGAGGGGACTACGAGCAGTACTTC
>.|TRBJ1-2|TRBV11-2|.
CASSLGSRNYGYTF
TGTGCCAGCAGCTTGGGCAGCCGAAACTATGGCTACACCTTC
>TRBD2|TRBJ2-3|TRBV5-4|.
CASSPRRGAGGTDTQYF
TGTGCCAGCTCCCCTCGGCGGGGAGCGGGAGGTACAGATACGCAGTATTTT
>.|TRBJ1-3|TRBV6-1|.
CASSEEGWVPGNTIYF
TGTGCCAGCAGTGAAGAGGGATGGGTACCTGGAAACACCATATATTTT
>.|TRBJ2-3|TRBV10-3|.
CAIGGLGSTDTQYF
TGTGCCATCGGAGGGTTGGGGAGCACAGATACGCAGTATTTT
>.|TRBJ1-4|TRBV7-2|.
CASSLEWGDEKLFF
TGTGCCAGCAGCTTAGAATGGGGGGATGAAAAACTGTTTTTT
>.|TRBJ2-1|TRBV7-3|.
CASSLWAYNEQFF
TGTGCCAGCAGCTTATGGGCTTACAATGAGCAGTTCTTC
>TRBD2|TRBJ2-7|TRBV27|.
CASSQPGLPPYEQYF
TGTGCCAGCAGTCAGCCGGGACTACCTCCTTACGAGCAGTACTTC
>.|TRBJ1-5|TRBV11-1|.
CASSQDGNQPQHF
TGTGCCAGCAGCCAGGACGGTAATCAGCCCCAGCATTTT
>TRBD2|TRBJ2-3|TRBV29-1|once
CSAVGLAELTDTQYF
TGCAGCGCGGTTGGACTAGCGGAGCTCACAGATACGCAGTATTTT
>TRBD1|TRBJ1-1|TRBV7-9|once
CASRLDRVAVAAEAFF
TGTGCCAGCAGACTCGACAGGGTGGCGGTGGCCGCTGAAGCTTTCTTT
>TRBD1|TRBJ2-7|TRBV5-1|once
CASSLEDRGLYEQYF
TGCGCCAGCAGCTTGGAGGACAGGGGGCTGTACGAGCAGTACTTC
>.|TRBJ2-3|TRBV6-5|once
CASSYGAGRADTQYF
TGTGCCAGCAGTTACGGGGCGGGAAGGGCAGATACGCAGTATTTT
>TRBD1|TRBJ2-1|TRBV13|.
CASSSYRGDNEQFF
TGTGCCAGCAGCTCGTACAGGGGGGACAATGAGCAGTTCTTC
>TRBD2|TRBJ2-3|TRBV15|once
CATSLGLALVDTQYF
TGTGCCACCAGCCTTGGACTAGCGTTGGTGGATACGCAGTATTTT
>.|TRBJ2-1|TRBV6-5|.
CASTFAREQFF
TGTGCCAGCACCTTCGCGCGTGAGCAGTTCTTC
>TRBD1|TRBJ1-2|TRBV6-6|.
CASSPGQGASGYTF
TGTGCCAGCAGCCCTGGACAGGGGGCGTCTGGCTACACCTTC
>TRBD2|TRBJ2-1|TRBV29-1|.
CSVFSLAGVGSYNEQFF
TGCAGCGTTTTTTCACTAGCGGGGGTGGGCTCCTACAATGAGCAGTTCTTC
>.|TRBJ1-4|TRBV6-6|.
CASREGGTNEKLFF
TGTGCCAGCAGGGAAGGGGGTACTAATGAAAAACTGTTTTTT
>.|TRBJ2-7|TRBV19|.
CASSIGTPREQYF
TGTGCCAGTAGTATAGGAACACCTCGGGAGCAGTACTTC
>TRBD2|TRBJ2-1|TRBV9|.
CASSVEELAGYNEQFF
TGTGCCAGCAGCGTAGAGGAACTAGCGGGCTACAATGAGCAGTTCTTC
>.|TRBJ1-3|TRBV7-6|.
CASSKAGIAGNTIYF
TGTGCCAGCAGTAAGGCGGGAATAGCTGGAAACACCATATATTTT
>.|TRBJ1-2|TRBV19|.
CASSIGQYGYTF
TGTGCCAGTAGTATCGGACAATATGGCTACACCTTC
>.|TRBJ1-5|TRBV19|.
CASTAFNQPQHF
TGTGCCAGTACAGCCTTCAATCAGCCCCAGCATTTT
>.|TRBJ2-2|TRBV11-2|.
CAQGTGELFF
TGTGCGCAAGGCACCGGGGAGCTGTTTTTT
>.|TRBJ2-7|TRBV2|.
CASSEIRYEQYF
TGTGCCAGCAGTGAAATCCGCTACGAGCAGTACTTC
>.|TRBJ1-2|TRBV9|.
CASSASGYNYGYTF
TGTGCCAGCAGCGCGTCCGGCTACAACTATGGCTACACCTTC
>.|TRBJ2-7|TRBV6-1|.
CASRKDSYEQYF
TGTGCCAGCAGAAAGGACAGTTACGAGCAGTACTTC
>.|TRBJ1-2|TRBV21-1|.
CASTSRCGGYTF
TGTGCCAGCACCTCGAGGTGTGGTGGCTACACCTTC
>TRBD1|TRBJ1-1|TRBV7-9|.
CASSPGTGGGSEAFF
TGTGCCAGCAGCCCCGGGACAGGGGGCGGATCTGAAGCTTTCTTT
>.|TRBJ2-3|TRBV27|.
CASSLWPGKQDTQYF
TGTGCCAGCAGTTTATGGCCAGGGAAACAAGATACGCAGTATTTT
>.|TRBJ2-3|TRBV27|.
CASAGTHTDTQYF
TGTGCCAGCGCAGGGACCCACACAGATACGCAGTATTTT
>.|TRBJ2-7|TRBV25-1|.
CASSDPGPTYEQYF
TGTGCCAGCAGTGATCCGGGACCCACCTACGAGCAGTACTTC
>.|TRBJ2-5|TRBV10-3|.
CAISEGAGNIGETQYF
TGTGCCATCAGTGAAGGGGCAGGGAATATTGGAGAGACCCAGTACTTC
>TRBD1|TRBJ2-1|TRBV6-1|once
CASSGDRNNEQFF
TGTGCCAGCAGTGGGGACAGAAACAATGAGCAGTTCTTC
>.|TRBJ2-3|TRBV9|once
CASSVAMSPDTQYF
TGTGCCAGCAGCGTAGCCATGAGCCCAGATACGCAGTATTTT
>.|TRBJ2-1|TRBV7-8|.
CASSLAPHPGSPDEQFF
TGTGCCAGCAGCTTAGCGCCCCACCCCGGTAGTCCTGATGAGCAGTTCTTC
>.|TRBJ2-3|TRBV6-1|.
CASRPIGDTQYF
TGTGCCAGCAGACCGATTGGGGATACGCAGTATTTT
>.|TRBJ2-3|TRBV5-1|.
CASSLGEGPSTDTQYF
TGCGCCAGCAGCTTGGGGGAAGGGCCTAGCACAGATACGCAGTATTTT